These T cell receptor beta chains were read from a single sample in a study of beta chain features in type 1 diabetes. Clones were sequenced by immunoSEQ multiplex PCR, and TCRdb holds only the in-frame ones, with some missing. The data hold approximately 400,000 clones, with about 15% observed a single time. The sequenced sample was naive CD4+ T cells from blood. The receptor source for this set is a woman aged 18-35 years in good health. CDR3s include the opening cysteine and the closing phenylalanine or tryptophan. Each record gives: V gene, J gene, CDR3 length, CDR3 protein.

TRBV28,TRBJ2-1,15,CASTIRLTSYNEQFF
TRBV25-1,TRBJ1-2,12,CASSDTGFGYTF
TRBV7-9,TRBJ2-7,15,CASSTDRGAAYEQYF
TRBV18,TRBJ2-7,16,CASSSDRFFISYEQYF
TRBV4-1,TRBJ1-1,15,CASSHPGQGNTEAFF
TRBV11-2,TRBJ2-3,15,CASSSPLHRGDTQYF
TRBV29-1,TRBJ1-1,13,CSVARVAGVEAFF
TRBV7-9,TRBJ1-2,15,CASSLGYRMTEGYTF
TRBV7-2,TRBJ2-7,15,CASSLVGDTLRGQYF
TRBV2,TRBJ2-5,12,CASSVVSETQYF
TRBV5-5,TRBJ1-2,15,CASSFTGGSNYGYTF
TRBV5-1,TRBJ2-1,15,CASSLEGLGGDEQFF
TRBV7-2,TRBJ2-7,16,CASSSQGALVSYEQYF
TRBV30,TRBJ2-3,15,CAWRASGRAKDTQYF
TRBV5-6,TRBJ2-6,15,CASRVTGAGANVLTF
TRBV15,TRBJ1-2,14,CATSRDRGADGYTF
TRBV5-1,TRBJ2-1,15,CASSSGTSGYNEQFF
TRBV7-9,TRBJ1-1,15,CASSLGAGMNTEAFF
TRBV27,TRBJ2-1,15,CASSSLYRKYNEQFF
TRBV7-2,TRBJ2-3,16,CASSSGLAGVVDTQYF
TRBV25-1,TRBJ1-1,13,CASRAGRVAEAFF
TRBV5-6,TRBJ1-5,14,CASSRQGTWQPQHF
TRBV5-1,TRBJ2-1,15,CASTRAGGSYNEQFF
TRBV30,TRBJ1-5,13,CAWGAGGNQPQHF
TRBV7-2,TRBJ2-7,18,CASSGGGLAGVRSYEQYF
TRBV11-1,TRBJ2-7,14,CASSLGDYLYEQYF
TRBV5-4,TRBJ2-3,14,CASSPPGLTDTQYF
TRBV25-1,TRBJ2-3,18,CASSDPPGQGDFTDTQYF
TRBV15,TRBJ1-1,15,CATSRQDTGNTEAFF